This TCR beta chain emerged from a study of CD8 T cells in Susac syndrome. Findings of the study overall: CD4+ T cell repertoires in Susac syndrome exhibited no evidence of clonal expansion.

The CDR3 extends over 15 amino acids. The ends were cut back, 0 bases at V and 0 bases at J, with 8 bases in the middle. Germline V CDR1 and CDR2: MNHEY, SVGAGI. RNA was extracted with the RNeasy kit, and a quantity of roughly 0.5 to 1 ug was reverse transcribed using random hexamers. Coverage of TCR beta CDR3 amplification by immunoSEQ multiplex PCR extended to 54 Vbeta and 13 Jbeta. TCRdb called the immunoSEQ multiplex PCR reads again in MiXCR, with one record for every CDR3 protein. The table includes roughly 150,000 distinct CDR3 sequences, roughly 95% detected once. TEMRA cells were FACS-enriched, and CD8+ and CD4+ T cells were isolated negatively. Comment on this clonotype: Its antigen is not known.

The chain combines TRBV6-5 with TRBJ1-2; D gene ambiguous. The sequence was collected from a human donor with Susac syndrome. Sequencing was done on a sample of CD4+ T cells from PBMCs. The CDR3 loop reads CASSYSRAANYGYTF. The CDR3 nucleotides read TGTGCCAGCAGTTACTCTCGGGCGGCTAACTATGGCTACACCTTC.